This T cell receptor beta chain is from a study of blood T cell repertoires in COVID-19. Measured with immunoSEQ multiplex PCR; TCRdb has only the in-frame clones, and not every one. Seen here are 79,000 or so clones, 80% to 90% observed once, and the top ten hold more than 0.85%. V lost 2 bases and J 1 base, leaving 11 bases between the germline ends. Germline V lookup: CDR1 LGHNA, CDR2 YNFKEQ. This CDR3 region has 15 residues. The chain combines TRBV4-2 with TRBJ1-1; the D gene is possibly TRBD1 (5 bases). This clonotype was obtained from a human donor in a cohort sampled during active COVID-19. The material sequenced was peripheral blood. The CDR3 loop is CASSQMQGQNTEAFF. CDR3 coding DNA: TGTGCCAGCAGCCAAATGCAGGGCCAGAACACTGAAGCTTTCTTT.